This paragraph covers one T cell receptor beta chain sequence. This record comes from a study of blood T cell repertoires in COVID-19. As for the study in general: Researchers got acute and convalescent COVID-19 samples from the United States, Italy and Spain. In each case, the material was cDNA or gDNA derived from T cells, B-cell-depleted T cells, or PBMCs.

Germline V gene lookup returns CDR1 MNHNS and CDR2 SASEGT. The CDR3 sequence is 18 residues long. Trimming at V came to 1 base and at J to 3 bases, leaving 10 bases not matched to a gene. Per the authors' pipeline: Amplification from reference gene primers served as the basis for estimated nucleated cell counts. Profiled with immunoSEQ multiplex PCR; TCRdb holds only in-frame clones, not every one. The DNA gave D and trimming, while V, J and clone size come from that table. The table lists around 210,000 clones, roughly 88% of them singletons. Sequenced material: peripheral blood. The clonotype originates from a middle-aged man with COVID-19, enrolled during active disease. The rearrangement links TRBV6-1 to TRBJ2-7, with 12 bases identical to TRBD1. The DNA of the CDR3 is TGTGCCAGCAGTGAAGGGGTACCCGGGACAGGGGGCTTCTACGAGCAGTACTTC. Its protein product is CASSEGVPGTGGFYEQYF.